This is a list of T cell receptor beta chains from one sample in a study of blood T cells in healthy people across ages. TCRdb re-analysed the 5' RACE reads in MiXCR, keeping a single row per CDR3 protein. The sample lists some 700,000 distinct CDR3 sequences, approximately 21% occurring once. What was sequenced was blood. Receptors were obtained from a man between 65 and 85 years old in good health. Each CDR3 is given without its conserved first and last residue.

TRBV7-9 | ASSNTGDEAF
TRBV18 | ASSPQGQNNEQF
TRBV10-3 | AIRSTDTQY
TRBV14 | ASSQDLGVGEKLF
TRBV12-3/TRBV12-4 | ASSRTEQGVKLF
TRBV6-5 | ASSYVSGTTNTGELF
TRBV5-1 | ASTPDTIGETQY
TRBV6-6 | ASSLTGLTYNEQF
TRBV27 | ASSLMSTNQPQH
TRBV7-2 | ASSPGLAGTAGTGELF
TRBV28 | ASSSTGGGTGGIYGYT
TRBV12-3/TRBV12-4 | ASKDSGRAGETQY
TRBV7-2 | ASSPDRGHGYGYT
TRBV6-1 | ASSEALLASGRNTDTQY
TRBV6-6 | ASMGGGLETQY
TRBV24-1 | ATRETDTQETQY
TRBV12-3/TRBV12-4 | ASSEGTGGDWTEAF
TRBV10-2 | ASRGTDRALF
TRBV20-1 | SARVGGVGNQPQH
TRBV18 | ASSPAGAGETQY
TRBV29-1 | SVEDRWLAGGLSTDTEY
TRBV12-3/TRBV12-4 | ASSLYTRAAQY
TRBV6-6 | ASSYVWQTEAF
TRBV29-1 | SVTGTGTDTQY
TRBV18 | ASSPARDTLAKNIQY
TRBV3-1 | ASSQASGGYNEQF
TRBV12-3/TRBV12-4 | ASSRGLQSYEQY
TRBV5-1 | ASPWVAPRSYEQY
TRBV12-3/TRBV12-4 | ASSRGQGAYEQY
TRBV20-1 | SATPLEGRPRGFAQY
TRBV7-8 | ASSETSAYNEQF